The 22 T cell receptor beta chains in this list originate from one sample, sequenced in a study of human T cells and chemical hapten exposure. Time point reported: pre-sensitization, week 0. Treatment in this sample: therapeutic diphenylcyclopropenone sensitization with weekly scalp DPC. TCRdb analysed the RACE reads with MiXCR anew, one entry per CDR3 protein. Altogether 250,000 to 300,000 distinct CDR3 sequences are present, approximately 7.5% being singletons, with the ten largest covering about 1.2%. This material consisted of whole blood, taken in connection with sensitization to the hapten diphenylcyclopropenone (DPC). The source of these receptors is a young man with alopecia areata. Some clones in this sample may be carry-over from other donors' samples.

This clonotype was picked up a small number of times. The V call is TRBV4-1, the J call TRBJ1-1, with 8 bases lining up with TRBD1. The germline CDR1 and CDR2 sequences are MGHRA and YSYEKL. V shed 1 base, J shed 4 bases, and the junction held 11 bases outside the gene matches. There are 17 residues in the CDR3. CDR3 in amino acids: CASSQVPGQGARTEAFF. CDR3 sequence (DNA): TGCGCCAGCAGCCAAGTTCCCGGGCAGGGGGCGCGCACTGAAGCTTTCTTT.

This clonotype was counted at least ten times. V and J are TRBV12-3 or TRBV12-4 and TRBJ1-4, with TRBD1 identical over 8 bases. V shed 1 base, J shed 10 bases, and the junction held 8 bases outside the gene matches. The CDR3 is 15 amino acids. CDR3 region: CASSLDFRGRGKLFF. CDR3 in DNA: TGTGCCAGCAGTTTAGATTTCAGGGGGCGAGGAAAACTGTTTTTT.

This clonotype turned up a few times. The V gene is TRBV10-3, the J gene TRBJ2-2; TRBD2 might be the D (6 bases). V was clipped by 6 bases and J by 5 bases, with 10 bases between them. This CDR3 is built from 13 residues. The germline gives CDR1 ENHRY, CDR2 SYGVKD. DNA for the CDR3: TGTGCCATCAGGATACTAGCAACCGGGGAGCTGTTTTTT. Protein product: CAIRILATGELFF.

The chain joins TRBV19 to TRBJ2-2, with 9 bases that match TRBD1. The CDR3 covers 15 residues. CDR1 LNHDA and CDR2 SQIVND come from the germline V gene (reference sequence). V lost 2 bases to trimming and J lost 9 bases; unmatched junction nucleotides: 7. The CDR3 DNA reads TGTGCCAGTAGTATACCGGGACAGGGTAACCGGGAGCTGTTTTTT. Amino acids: CASSIPGQGNRELFF.

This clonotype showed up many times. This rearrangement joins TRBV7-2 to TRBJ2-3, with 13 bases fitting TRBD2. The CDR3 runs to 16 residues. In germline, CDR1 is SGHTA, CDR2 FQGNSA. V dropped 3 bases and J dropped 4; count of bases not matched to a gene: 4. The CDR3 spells CASSLAGTSGADTQYF. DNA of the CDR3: TGTGCCAGCAGCTTGGCCGGGACTAGCGGGGCAGATACGCAGTATTTT.

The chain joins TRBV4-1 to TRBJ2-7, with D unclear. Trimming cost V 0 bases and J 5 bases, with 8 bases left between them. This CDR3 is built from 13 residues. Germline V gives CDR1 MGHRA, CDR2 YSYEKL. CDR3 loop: CASSQDPVHEQYF. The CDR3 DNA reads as TGCGCCAGCAGCCAAGATCCAGTTCACGAGCAGTACTTC.

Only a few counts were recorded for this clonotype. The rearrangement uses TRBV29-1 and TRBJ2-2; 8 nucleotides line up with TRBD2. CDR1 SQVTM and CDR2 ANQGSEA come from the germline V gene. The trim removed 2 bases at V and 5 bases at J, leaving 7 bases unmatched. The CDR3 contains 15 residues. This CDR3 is CSVEISGAATGELFF. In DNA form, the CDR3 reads TGCAGCGTTGAAATTAGCGGGGCCGCGACCGGGGAGCTGTTTTTT.

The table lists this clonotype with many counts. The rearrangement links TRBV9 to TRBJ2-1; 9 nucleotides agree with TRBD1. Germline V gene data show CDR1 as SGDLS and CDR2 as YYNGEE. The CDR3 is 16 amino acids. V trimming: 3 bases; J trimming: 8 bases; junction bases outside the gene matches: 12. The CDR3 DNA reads TGTGCCAGCAGCGGGCACCGGGACAGGGAATGGTATGAGCAGTTCTTC. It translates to CASSGHRDREWYEQFF.

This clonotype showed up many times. Written as DNA, the CDR3 is TGTGCCAGCAGCTTAGTGGAAGGGCAAGAGACCCAGTACTTC. The encoded protein is CASSLVEGQETQYF. This chain joins TRBV7-9 and TRBJ2-5; unclear D gene. V was shortened by 1 base and J by 2 bases, with 8 bases between the two germline ends. CDR1 is SEHNR, CDR2 FQNEAQ, per germline (reference sequence). The CDR3 is made up of 14 amino acids.

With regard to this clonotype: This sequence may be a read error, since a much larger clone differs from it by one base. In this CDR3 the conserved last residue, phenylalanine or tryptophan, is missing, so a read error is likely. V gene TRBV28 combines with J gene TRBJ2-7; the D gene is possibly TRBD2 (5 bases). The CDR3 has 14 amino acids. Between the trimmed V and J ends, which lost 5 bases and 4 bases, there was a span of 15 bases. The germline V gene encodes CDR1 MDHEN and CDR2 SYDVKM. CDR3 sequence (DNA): TGTGCCAGCAGTCCTCCAGGACTGTTTTACGAGCAGTACCTC. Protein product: CASSPPGLFYEQYL.

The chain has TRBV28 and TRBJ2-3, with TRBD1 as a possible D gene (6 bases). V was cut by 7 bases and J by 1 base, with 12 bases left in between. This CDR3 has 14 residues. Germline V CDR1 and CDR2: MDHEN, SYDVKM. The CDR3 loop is CASMGAWGTDTQYF. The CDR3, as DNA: TGTGCCAGCATGGGGGCCTGGGGCACAGATACGCAGTATTTT.

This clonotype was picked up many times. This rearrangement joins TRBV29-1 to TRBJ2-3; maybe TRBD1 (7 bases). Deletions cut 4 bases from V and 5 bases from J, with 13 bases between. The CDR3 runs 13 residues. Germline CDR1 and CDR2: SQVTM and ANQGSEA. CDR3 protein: CSVGKQGGDTQYF. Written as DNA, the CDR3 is TGCAGCGTTGGAAAGCAGGGGGGAGATACGCAGTATTTT.

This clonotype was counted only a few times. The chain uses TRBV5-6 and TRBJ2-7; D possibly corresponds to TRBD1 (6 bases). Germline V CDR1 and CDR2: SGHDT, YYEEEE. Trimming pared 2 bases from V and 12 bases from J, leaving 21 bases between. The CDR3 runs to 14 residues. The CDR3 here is CASSFPGDTRLSYV. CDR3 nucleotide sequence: TGTGCCAGCAGCTTCCCCGGGGACACCCGCTTGTCGTACGTC.

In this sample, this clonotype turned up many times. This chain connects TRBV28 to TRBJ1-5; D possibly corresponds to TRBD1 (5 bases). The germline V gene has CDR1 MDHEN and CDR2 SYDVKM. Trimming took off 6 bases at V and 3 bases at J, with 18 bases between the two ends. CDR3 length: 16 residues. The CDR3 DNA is TGTGCCAGCAGGAAGTACCGGGACTCAGTCAATCAGCCCCAGCATTTT. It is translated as CASRKYRDSVNQPQHF.

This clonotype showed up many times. The CDR3 spells CAISPGTGTSEQFF. In nucleotides, the CDR3 is TGTGCCATCAGCCCCGGGACAGGGACGAGTGAGCAGTTCTTC. This chain joins TRBV10-3 and TRBJ2-1, with TRBD1 identical over 9 bases. After removal of 6 bases from V and 9 bases from J, the junction contained 9 bases not matched to a gene. Germline CDR1 is ENHRY and CDR2 is SYGVKD. The CDR3 runs 14 residues.

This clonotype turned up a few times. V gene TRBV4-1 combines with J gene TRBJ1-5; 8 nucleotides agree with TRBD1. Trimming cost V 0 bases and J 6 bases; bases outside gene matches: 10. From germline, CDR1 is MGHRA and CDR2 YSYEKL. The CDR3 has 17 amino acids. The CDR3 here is CASSQDWGRGRVQPQHF. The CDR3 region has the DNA TGCGCCAGCAGCCAAGATTGGGGCAGGGGGCGCGTTCAGCCCCAGCATTTT.

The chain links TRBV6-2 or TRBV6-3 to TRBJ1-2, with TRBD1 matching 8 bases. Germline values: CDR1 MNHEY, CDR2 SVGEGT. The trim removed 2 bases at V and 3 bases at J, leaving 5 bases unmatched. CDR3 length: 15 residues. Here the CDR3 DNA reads TGTGCCAGCAGTTACGGACAGGGAACTTACTATGGCTACACCTTC. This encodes CASSYGQGTYYGYTF.

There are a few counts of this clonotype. CDR3 in amino acids: CASSPERTETQYF. In nucleotides, the CDR3 is TGTGCCAGCAGTCCCGAGAGGACGGAGACCCAGTACTTC. The chain recombines TRBV6-6 with TRBJ2-5; D gene unclear. Germline CDR1 is MNHNY and CDR2 is SVGAGI (reference sequence). This CDR3 has 13 amino acids. V shed 5 bases and J shed 5 bases, with 12 bases lying between them.

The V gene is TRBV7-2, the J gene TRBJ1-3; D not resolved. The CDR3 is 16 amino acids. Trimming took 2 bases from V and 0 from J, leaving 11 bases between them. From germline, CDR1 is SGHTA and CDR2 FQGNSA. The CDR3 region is CASSLQQPLSGNTIYF. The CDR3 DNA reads TGTGCCAGCAGCTTACAACAGCCCCTCTCTGGAAACACCATATATTTT.

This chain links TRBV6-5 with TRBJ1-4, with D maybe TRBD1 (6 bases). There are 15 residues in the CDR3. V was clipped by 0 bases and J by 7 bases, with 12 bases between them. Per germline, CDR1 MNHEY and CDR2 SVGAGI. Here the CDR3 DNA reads TGTGCCAGCAGTTACTCCGGGACAAGGAGTGAAAAACTGTTTTTT. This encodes CASSYSGTRSEKLFF.

CDR3 in amino acids: CASSLYSTGANYEQYF. CDR3 sequence (DNA): TGTGCCAGCAGTCTGTACTCGACAGGGGCAAACTACGAGCAGTACTTC. The rearrangement uses TRBV27 and TRBJ2-7; 8 bases line up with TRBD1. J was trimmed by 3 bases and V by 5 bases; bases with no gene match: 12. This CDR3 spans 16 amino acids. CDR1 and CDR2 from the germline V gene are MNHEY and SMNVEV (reference sequence).

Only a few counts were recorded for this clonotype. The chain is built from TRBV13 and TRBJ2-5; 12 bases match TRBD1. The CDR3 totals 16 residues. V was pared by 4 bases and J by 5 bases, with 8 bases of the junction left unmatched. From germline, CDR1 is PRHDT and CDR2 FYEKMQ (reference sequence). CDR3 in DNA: TGTGCCAGCAGCTCCCCGGGACAGGGGGCGGGGGAGACCCAGTACTTC. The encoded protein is CASSSPGQGAGETQYF. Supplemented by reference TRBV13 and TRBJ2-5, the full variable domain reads AAGVIQSPRHLIKEKRETATLKCYPIPRHDTVYWYQQGPGQDPQFLISFYEKMQSDKGSIPDRFSAQQFSDYHSELNMSSLELGDSALYFCASSSPGQGAGETQYFGPGTRLLVL.